A selection of T cell receptor beta chains follows, all from one sample in a study of cytomegalovirus exposure and HLA in healthy donors. Libraries were prepared by immunoSEQ multiplex PCR; TCRdb keeps only in-frame clonotypes and omits some of them. The sample lists 120,000 or so clones; under 70% were seen once. The sample was PBMCs. Receptor source: a man aged 18 to 35 in good health and CMV-seronegative. CDR3s include the opening cysteine and the closing phenylalanine or tryptophan. The order of the fields is V gene, D gene, clone size, J gene, CDR3 DNA, CDR3 protein. The D gene is left open where the match is weak. Clone size is not always given. Where it is, it says once, few, many or a class for expanded clones.

v_call: TRBV27; d_call: TRBD1; clone_size: -; j_call: TRBJ2-7; cdr3_nt: TGTGCCAGCAGTTTAAGGGACAGGGGATTCTACGAGCAGTACTTC; cdr3_aa: CASSLRDRGFYEQYF
v_call: TRBV5-1; d_call: -; clone_size: -; j_call: TRBJ1-1; cdr3_nt: TGCGCCAGCAGCTTGGGGGGCCCTGAAGCTTTCTTT; cdr3_aa: CASSLGGPEAFF
v_call: TRBV6-1; d_call: TRBD1; clone_size: few; j_call: TRBJ2-1; cdr3_nt: TGTGCCAGCAGGACCGGGAACAGGGGCTACAATGAGCAGTTCTTC; cdr3_aa: CASRTGNRGYNEQFF
v_call: TRBV5-4; d_call: TRBD1; clone_size: -; j_call: TRBJ1-1; cdr3_nt: TGTGCCAGCAGCCCACGGGACAGGGTTGAAGCTTTCTTT; cdr3_aa: CASSPRDRVEAFF
v_call: TRBV9; d_call: -; clone_size: -; j_call: TRBJ1-1; cdr3_nt: TGTGCCAGCAGCGTAGGACTCCCTCCCCTGAACACTGAAGCTTTCTTT; cdr3_aa: CASSVGLPPLNTEAFF
v_call: TRBV30; d_call: -; clone_size: -; j_call: TRBJ1-1; cdr3_nt: TGTGCCTGGAGTGTAAGGGTCAGGGCCAACACTGAAGCTTTCTTT; cdr3_aa: CAWSVRVRANTEAFF
v_call: TRBV11-2; d_call: -; clone_size: -; j_call: TRBJ1-3; cdr3_nt: TGTGCCAGCAGCTTCGAGGGAACCGGCTCTGGAAACACCATATATTTT; cdr3_aa: CASSFEGTGSGNTIYF
v_call: TRBV28; d_call: TRBD1; clone_size: few; j_call: TRBJ1-3; cdr3_nt: TGTGCCAGCAGCGAAGGACAGGCTGGAAACACCATATATTTT; cdr3_aa: CASSEGQAGNTIYF
v_call: TRBV29-1; d_call: -; clone_size: -; j_call: TRBJ2-7; cdr3_nt: TGCAGCGTTGAATCTCAGGAACCCTACGAGCAGTACTTC; cdr3_aa: CSVESQEPYEQYF
v_call: TRBV18; d_call: -; clone_size: -; j_call: TRBJ1-1; cdr3_nt: TGTGCCAGCTCATCTACAGGGAGTGAAGCTTTCTTT; cdr3_aa: CASSSTGSEAFF
v_call: TRBV29-1; d_call: -; clone_size: -; j_call: TRBJ2-7; cdr3_nt: TGCAGCGCTTTGGGGGCTTACGAGCAGTACTTC; cdr3_aa: CSALGAYEQYF
v_call: TRBV30; d_call: -; clone_size: -; j_call: TRBJ2-2; cdr3_nt: TGTGCCTGGGGCAGGGGCGGAAACACCGGGGAGCTGTTTTTT; cdr3_aa: CAWGRGGNTGELFF
v_call: TRBV28; d_call: -; clone_size: few; j_call: TRBJ1-1; cdr3_nt: TGTGCCAGCAGTTTAGTTGTAAACACTGAAGCTTTCTTT; cdr3_aa: CASSLVVNTEAFF
v_call: TRBV9; d_call: TRBD2; clone_size: -; j_call: TRBJ2-3; cdr3_nt: TGTGCCAGCAGCGTAGCGATAGCGGGAGGGCCGGAATCTAGCACAGATACGCAGTATTTT; cdr3_aa: CASSVAIAGGPESSTDTQYF
v_call: TRBV5-6; d_call: TRBD1; clone_size: few; j_call: TRBJ1-2; cdr3_nt: TGTGCCAGCAGACTCGAGGGGGCAGGTGGCTACACCTTC; cdr3_aa: CASRLEGAGGYTF
v_call: TRBV14; d_call: -; clone_size: -; j_call: TRBJ1-2; cdr3_nt: TGTGCCAGCAGCCAAGTGGCAGGGTTGGGCTACACCTTC; cdr3_aa: CASSQVAGLGYTF
v_call: TRBV5-6; d_call: TRBD2; clone_size: few; j_call: TRBJ2-5; cdr3_nt: TGTGCCAGCAGAATAAGTCCCGGGACTAGCGGGAGGTCTCGGGAGACCCAGTACTTC; cdr3_aa: CASRISPGTSGRSRETQYF
v_call: TRBV7-2; d_call: TRBD2; clone_size: -; j_call: TRBJ2-7; cdr3_nt: TGTGCCAGCAGCCCGGTGGGGGGGAAGGGGAGCGAGCAGTACTTC; cdr3_aa: CASSPVGGKGSEQYF
v_call: TRBV28; d_call: -; clone_size: -; j_call: TRBJ1-2; cdr3_nt: TGTGCCAGCAGTGATCCCGCGGGTCAAGGCTACACCTTC; cdr3_aa: CASSDPAGQGYTF
v_call: TRBV7-2; d_call: -; clone_size: -; j_call: TRBJ2-7; cdr3_nt: TGTGCCAGCAGCTTATCGGACCGGGGAAGGGAGCAGTACTTC; cdr3_aa: CASSLSDRGREQYF
v_call: TRBV7-9; d_call: -; clone_size: -; j_call: TRBJ2-4; cdr3_nt: TGTGCCAGCAGCTCCCCGTCTACAGAGGGTAGAAAAGCCAAAAACATTCAGTACTTC; cdr3_aa: CASSSPSTEGRKAKNIQYF
v_call: TRBV19; d_call: -; clone_size: -; j_call: TRBJ1-3; cdr3_nt: TGTGCCAGTAGTCTCCCAACAGGGTCTGGAAACACCATATATTTT; cdr3_aa: CASSLPTGSGNTIYF
v_call: TRBV19; d_call: TRBD2; clone_size: once; j_call: TRBJ2-5; cdr3_nt: TGTGCCAGTAGTTGGCTAGCGGGAGCGCGAGTGACCCAGTACTTC; cdr3_aa: CASSWLAGARVTQYF
v_call: TRBV11-2; d_call: TRBD1; clone_size: few; j_call: TRBJ2-7; cdr3_nt: TGTGCCAGCAGCTCCGGGACAGGGGGTTACGAGCAGTACTTC; cdr3_aa: CASSSGTGGYEQYF
v_call: TRBV7-2; d_call: TRBD1; clone_size: -; j_call: TRBJ1-5; cdr3_nt: TGTGCCAGCAGCTTATGGTCCCGGGACAGGGGGCAGCCCCAGCATTTT; cdr3_aa: CASSLWSRDRGQPQHF
v_call: TRBV29-1; d_call: -; clone_size: -; j_call: TRBJ2-1; cdr3_nt: TGCAGCGCCAGCTCCTACAATGAGCAGTTCTTC; cdr3_aa: CSASSYNEQFF
v_call: TRBV9; d_call: -; clone_size: -; j_call: TRBJ2-3; cdr3_nt: TGTGCCAGCAGCGTAGGTAGAGATACGCAGTATTTT; cdr3_aa: CASSVGRDTQYF
v_call: TRBV9; d_call: -; clone_size: once; j_call: TRBJ1-2; cdr3_nt: TGTGCCAGCAGCGTCGGGTGGATCAGATCGGGAGGCTACACCTTC; cdr3_aa: CASSVGWIRSGGYTF
v_call: TRBV6-1; d_call: TRBD1; clone_size: -; j_call: TRBJ2-3; cdr3_nt: TGTGCCAGCCCCAGACAGGGGCCGGGAACAGATACGCAGTATTTT; cdr3_aa: CASPRQGPGTDTQYF
v_call: TRBV12-5; d_call: TRBD2; clone_size: -; j_call: TRBJ2-1; cdr3_nt: TGTGCTAGTGGTTGGCGCGGGAGCAATGAGCAGTTCTTC; cdr3_aa: CASGWRGSNEQFF
v_call: TRBV7-9; d_call: -; clone_size: few; j_call: TRBJ1-1; cdr3_nt: TGTGCCAGCAGCCTACCGACAGTGAACACTGAAGCTTTCTTT; cdr3_aa: CASSLPTVNTEAFF
v_call: TRBV6-6; d_call: -; clone_size: few; j_call: TRBJ1-2; cdr3_nt: TGTGCCAGCAGCTATGGCGGTGACTATGGCTACACCTTC; cdr3_aa: CASSYGGDYGYTF
v_call: TRBV2; d_call: -; clone_size: -; j_call: TRBJ2-7; cdr3_nt: TGTGCCAGCTCTCTGGGGGGCTACGAGCAGTACTTC; cdr3_aa: CASSLGGYEQYF
v_call: TRBV6-5; d_call: -; clone_size: -; j_call: TRBJ1-1; cdr3_nt: TGTGCCAGCGCCCGAGTTGATTTGTCGAGAACTGAAGCTTTCTTT; cdr3_aa: CASARVDLSRTEAFF
v_call: TRBV7-9; d_call: TRBD2; clone_size: few; j_call: TRBJ2-7; cdr3_nt: TGTGCCAGCAGCTTAGAAACGGGCGGGAGCTCCTACGAGCAGTACTTC; cdr3_aa: CASSLETGGSSYEQYF
v_call: TRBV6-5; d_call: TRBD1; clone_size: -; j_call: TRBJ2-6; cdr3_nt: TGTGCCAGCAGGTCAACAGGGGCTGGGGCCAACGTCCTGACTTTC; cdr3_aa: CASRSTGAGANVLTF
v_call: TRBV7-2; d_call: TRBD2; clone_size: once; j_call: TRBJ2-1; cdr3_nt: TGTGCCAGCAGTCGAGCGGGAGCCTTATACAATGAGCAGTTCTTC; cdr3_aa: CASSRAGALYNEQFF
v_call: TRBV5-4; d_call: -; clone_size: -; j_call: TRBJ1-1; cdr3_nt: TGTGCCAGCAGCTTAGAGGGGAGGGGCACTGAAGCTTTCTTT; cdr3_aa: CASSLEGRGTEAFF
v_call: TRBV9; d_call: TRBD1; clone_size: -; j_call: TRBJ2-7; cdr3_nt: TGTGCCAGCAGCGAGGGAGGGGGGACAGGGAGGGAGCAGTACTTC; cdr3_aa: CASSEGGGTGREQYF
v_call: TRBV5-6; d_call: TRBD2; clone_size: -; j_call: TRBJ2-2; cdr3_nt: TGTGCCACCAAGACTAGCTTTAACACCGGGGAGCTGTTTTTT; cdr3_aa: CATKTSFNTGELFF
v_call: TRBV29-1; d_call: -; clone_size: -; j_call: TRBJ1-2; cdr3_nt: TGCAGCGTTGAAGATACGGACAGAAACTATGGCTACACCTTC; cdr3_aa: CSVEDTDRNYGYTF
v_call: TRBV6-6; d_call: -; clone_size: few; j_call: TRBJ1-5; cdr3_nt: TGTGCCAGCAGTTACTATGAGTGGTCTCAGCCCCAGCATTTT; cdr3_aa: CASSYYEWSQPQHF